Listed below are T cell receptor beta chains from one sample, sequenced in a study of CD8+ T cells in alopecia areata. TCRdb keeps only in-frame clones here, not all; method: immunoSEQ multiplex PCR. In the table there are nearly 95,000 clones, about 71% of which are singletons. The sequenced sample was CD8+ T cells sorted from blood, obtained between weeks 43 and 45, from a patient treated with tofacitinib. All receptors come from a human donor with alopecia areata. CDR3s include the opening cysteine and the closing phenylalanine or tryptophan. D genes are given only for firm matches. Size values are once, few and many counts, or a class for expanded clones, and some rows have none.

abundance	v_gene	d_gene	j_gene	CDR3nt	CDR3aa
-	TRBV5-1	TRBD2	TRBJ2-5	TGCGCCAGCAGCTTGGATGGGACTAGCGGGCTCCAAGAGACCCAGTACTTC	CASSLDGTSGLQETQYF
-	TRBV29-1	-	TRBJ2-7	TGCAGCGTGCTGGACGGATCGGAACGGGAGCAGTACTTC	CSVLDGSEREQYF
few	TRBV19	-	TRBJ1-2	TGTGCCAGTAGTAGAAGTCCCCCAGGGGACTATGGCTACACCTTC	CASSRSPPGDYGYTF
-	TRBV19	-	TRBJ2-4	TGTGCCAGTAGTATATCAGTGGAATCGGACATTCAGTACTTC	CASSISVESDIQYF
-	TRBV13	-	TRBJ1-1	TGTGCCAGCAGCTCCCCCGCCGTGGGGCCGATAACTGAAGCTTTCTTT	CASSSPAVGPITEAFF
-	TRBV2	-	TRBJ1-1	TGTGCCAGCAGTGACGGATTTGATGGGAACACTGAAGCTTTCTTT	CASSDGFDGNTEAFF
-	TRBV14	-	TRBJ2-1	TGTGCCAGCAGCCCAATCCTTAGGGGTCCAAGCCGCAACAATGAGCAGTTCTTC	CASSPILRGPSRNNEQFF
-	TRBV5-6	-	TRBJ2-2	TGTGCCAGCAGCTTGGGGGACACCGGGGAGCTGTTTTTT	CASSLGDTGELFF
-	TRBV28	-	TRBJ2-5	TGTGCCAGCAGTTCCCCAGAGACCCAGTACTTC	CASSSPETQYF
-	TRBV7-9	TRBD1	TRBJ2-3	TGTGCCACCACAGGGGCAGATACGCAGTATTTT	CATTGADTQYF
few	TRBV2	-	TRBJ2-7	TGTGCCAGCAAGACAGCCTCCTACGAGCAGTACTTC	CASKTASYEQYF
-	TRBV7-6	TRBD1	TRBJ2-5	TGTGCCAGCAGCTCACACAGGGGTTCGGAGACCCAGTACTTC	CASSSHRGSETQYF
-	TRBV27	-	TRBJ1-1	TGTGCCAGCAGTACGGTGGGAACTGAAGCTTTCTTT	CASSTVGTEAFF
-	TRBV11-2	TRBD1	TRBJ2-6	TGTGCCAGCAGCGCATGGACAGGGTCTGGGGCCAACGTCCTGACTTTC	CASSAWTGSGANVLTF
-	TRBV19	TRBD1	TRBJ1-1	TGTGCCAGTAGTATAACAGGGGGGTTGAACACTGAAGCTTTCTTT	CASSITGGLNTEAFF
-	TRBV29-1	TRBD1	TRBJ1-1	TGCAGCGTTAGCGGGCAGGGGGAGTACACTGAAGCTTTCTTT	CSVSGQGEYTEAFF
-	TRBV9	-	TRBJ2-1	TGTGCCAGCAGCGTGAGGTCAGGGGACACAGGTGAGCAGTTCTTC	CASSVRSGDTGEQFF
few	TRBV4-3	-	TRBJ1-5	TGCGCCAGCAGCCAAGTTTGGGGCAGTAGCAATCAGCCCCAGCATTTT	CASSQVWGSSNQPQHF
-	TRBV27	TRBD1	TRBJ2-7	TGTGCCAGCAGTCCAACCGGGACAGGAGATTACGAGCAGTACTTC	CASSPTGTGDYEQYF
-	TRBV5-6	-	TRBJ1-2	TGTGCCAGCAGTCCATCGGGTTTCGATGGCTACACCTTC	CASSPSGFDGYTF
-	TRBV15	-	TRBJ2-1	TGTGCCACCAGCAGAGGGGCTGGACGGAACAATGAGCAGTTCTTC	CATSRGAGRNNEQFF
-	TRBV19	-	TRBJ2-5	TGTGCCAGTAGTATTGGGCCTACCGAAGAGACCCAGTACTTC	CASSIGPTEETQYF
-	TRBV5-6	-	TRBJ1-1	TGTGCCAGCAGCGGCGGGGAGGGGACTGAAGCTTTCTTT	CASSGGEGTEAFF
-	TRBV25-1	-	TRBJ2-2	TGTGCCAGCAGTCGGGGTCGGGAGCTGTTTTTT	CASSRGRELFF
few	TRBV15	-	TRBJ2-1	TGTGCCACCAGCAGAGGTTCCGGGTACAATGAGCAGTTCTTC	CATSRGSGYNEQFF
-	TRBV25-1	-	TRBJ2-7	TGTGCCAGCAGTGGCCATTACTACGAGCAGTACTTC	CASSGHYYEQYF
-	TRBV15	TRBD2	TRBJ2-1	TGTGCCACCAGGGCGGGGGAGAATGAGCAGTTCTTC	CATRAGENEQFF
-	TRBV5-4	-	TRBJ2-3	TGTGCCAGCAGTTCTGGGCGTTCGGGGAATGGGGATACGCAGTATTTT	CASSSGRSGNGDTQYF
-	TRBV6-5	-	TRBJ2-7	TGTGCCAGCAGTTACTCTCGGGACTACGAGCAGTACTTC	CASSYSRDYEQYF
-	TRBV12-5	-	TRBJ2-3	TGTGCTAACACGGACGCCACAGATACGCAGTATTTT	CANTDATDTQYF
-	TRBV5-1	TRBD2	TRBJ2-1	TGCGCCAGCAGCTTAGTGCGGGGGGCCAGATACAATGAGCAGTTCTTC	CASSLVRGARYNEQFF
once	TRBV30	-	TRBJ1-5	TGTGCCTGGAGTGTTGGCCCGAAGAGGCCCCAGCATTTT	CAWSVGPKRPQHF
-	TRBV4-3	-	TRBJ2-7	TGCGCCAGCAGCCAAAGTCGGACGTCAAGCGAGTGGCAGTACTTC	CASSQSRTSSEWQYF
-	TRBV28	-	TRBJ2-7	TGTGCCAGCAGCCATGGGGGGAGAGAGCAGTACTTC	CASSHGGREQYF
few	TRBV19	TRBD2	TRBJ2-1	TGTGCCAGTAGTCCTAGCGGGGGCGCCGCTGATGAGCAGTTCTTC	CASSPSGGAADEQFF
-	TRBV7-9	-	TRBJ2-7	TGTGCCAGCAGCCCGACGGGCCTGGGGAACGAGCAGTACTTC	CASSPTGLGNEQYF
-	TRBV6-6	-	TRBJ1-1	TGTGCCAGCAGACAATACCCCACAGGGCAGGAAGCTTTCTTT	CASRQYPTGQEAFF
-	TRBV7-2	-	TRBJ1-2	TGTGCCAGCAGCTTAGCGGAGAGGCAGGAGCGAGGTGGCTACACCTTC	CASSLAERQERGGYTF
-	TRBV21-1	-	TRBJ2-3	TGTGCCAGCAGCATCCGACGACTTCAGAGTTGCGGAAAACCTGGGGATACGCAGTATTTT	CASSIRRLQSCGKPGDTQYF
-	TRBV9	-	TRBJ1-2	TGTGCCAGCAGCGTAGCTACTACAACCTACTCCAGGGATTCGGGCGGCTACACCTTC	CASSVATTTYSRDSGGYTF
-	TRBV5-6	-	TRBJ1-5	TGTGCCAGCAGCTTGGAGGGCAGCTTTAGCAATCAGCCCCAGCATTTT	CASSLEGSFSNQPQHF
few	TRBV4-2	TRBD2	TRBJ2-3	TGTGCCAGCAGCCAACTAGCGGGGAGCACAGATACGCAGTATTTT	CASSQLAGSTDTQYF
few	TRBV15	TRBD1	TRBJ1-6	TGTGCCACCAGCAGAGATCCGGGACAGGCCAGTTCACCCCTCCACTTT	CATSRDPGQASSPLHF
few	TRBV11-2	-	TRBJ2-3	TGTGCCAGCAGCTTAGGGCCCCTCTTGGATACGCAGTATTTT	CASSLGPLLDTQYF
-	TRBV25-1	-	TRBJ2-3	TGTGCCAGCAGTGAATGGGACGCAGATACGCAGTATTTT	CASSEWDADTQYF
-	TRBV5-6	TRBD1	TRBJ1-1	TGTGCCAGCAGCGGAAAGACAGGGGCAAACACTGAAGCTTTCTTT	CASSGKTGANTEAFF
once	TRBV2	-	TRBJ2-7	TGTGCCAGCAGTAGAACGACAGGCTACGAGCAGTACTTC	CASSRTTGYEQYF
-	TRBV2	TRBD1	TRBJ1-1	TGTGCCAGCAGGGACAGGGGTGACACTGAAGCTTTCTTT	CASRDRGDTEAFF
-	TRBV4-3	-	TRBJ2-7	TGCGCCAGCAGCCAAGATAGAGGTTTAGACGGTTCGCAGTACTTC	CASSQDRGLDGSQYF
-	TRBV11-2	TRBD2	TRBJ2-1	TGTGCCAGCAGCCCTAAGAGCGGGGGGGGCCACAATGAGCAGTTCTTC	CASSPKSGGGHNEQFF
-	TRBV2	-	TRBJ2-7	TGTGCCAGCAGCTCTGTGACGGGGAGCTCCTACGAGCAGTACTTC	CASSSVTGSSYEQYF
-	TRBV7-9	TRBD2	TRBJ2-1	TGTGCCAGCAGCTTATTAACTAGCGGGGGGAATGAGCAGTTCTTC	CASSLLTSGGNEQFF
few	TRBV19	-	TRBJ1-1	TGTGCCACCCAGACAGGATCGAACACTGAAGCTTTCTTT	CATQTGSNTEAFF
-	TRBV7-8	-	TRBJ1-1	TGTGCCAGCAGCTCGGGACCGAACACTGAAGCTTTCTTT	CASSSGPNTEAFF
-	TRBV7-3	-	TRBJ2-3	TGTGCCAGCAGCTACGAGGCCCGGGGGCGCCGGACAGATACGCAGTATTTT	CASSYEARGRRTDTQYF
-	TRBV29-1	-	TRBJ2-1	TGCAGCGTGAGGGGTGGCGATGAGCAGTTCTTC	CSVRGGDEQFF
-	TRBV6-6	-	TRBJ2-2	TGTGCCAGCAGTTACTCTGCAGGGACCGGGGAGCTGTTTTTT	CASSYSAGTGELFF
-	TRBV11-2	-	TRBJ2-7	TGTGCCAGCAGCCCCGCCCCGGTTTGGGAGCAGTACTTC	CASSPAPVWEQYF
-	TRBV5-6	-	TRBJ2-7	TGTGCCAGCAGCACTACCCTCCGGGTCTACGAGCAGTACTTC	CASSTTLRVYEQYF